These 22 T cell receptor beta chains came from one sample sequenced in a study of T cells expressing NK-cell markers. TCRdb re-called the 5' RACE reads; every CDR3 protein appears as one record, without DNA. The sample table includes fewer than 200,000 distinct CDR3 sequences. The material sequenced was blood T cells: a sorted CD56 or NKG2C T cell subset, CD4+ or CD8+ T cells, or bulk PBMC T cells (not recorded which). The receptors shown here come from a woman between 18 and 70 years old in good health.

The genes are TRBV20-1 and TRBJ1-2; there is no DNA to check the TCRdb D call of TRBD1. The CDR3 has 13 amino acids. Per the germline V gene, CDR1 is DFQATT and CDR2 is SNEGSKA (reference sequence). The CDR3 reads CSASIQGNYGYTF.

The chain carries TRBV4-2 and TRBJ2-7; TCRdb's D call, TRBD1, is unchecked because there is no DNA. Germline values: CDR1 LGHNA, CDR2 YNFKEQ. This CDR3 is 15 amino acids long. CDR3: CASSQDLTGAREQYF.

CDR3: CASSFTLLAKPSYEQYF. The chain combines TRBV28 with TRBJ2-7; checking the TCRdb D call of TRBD2 is not possible without DNA. The CDR3 loop spans 17 amino acids. Looked up from germline, CDR1 is MDHEN and CDR2 is SYDVKM.

This chain links TRBV6-1 with TRBJ1-5; TCRdb's D gene call, TRBD1, goes unchecked for lack of DNA. The CDR3 totals 13 residues. Germline V gives CDR1 MNHNS, CDR2 SASEGT. The CDR3 sequence is CASRTAPPQPQHF.

The chain couples TRBV20-1 to TRBJ2-3; the D call from TCRdb, TRBD2, cannot be confirmed without DNA. This CDR3 has 17 amino acids. Germline CDR1 is DFQATT and CDR2 is SNEGSKA (reference sequence). The CDR3 region is CSASPSVAGRGTDTQYF.

The genes are TRBV7-9 and TRBJ2-1; TCRdb's D call of TRBD2 is untestable without DNA. CDR1 is SEHNR, CDR2 FQNEAQ, per germline (reference sequence). This CDR3 region has 16 residues. This CDR3 is CASSETRRKGYNEQFF.

J is TRBJ2-1 and V is TRBV6-6; the TCRdb D gene call, TRBD2, has no DNA to confirm it. Per the germline V gene, CDR1 is MNHNY and CDR2 is SVGAGI (reference sequence). There are 13 residues in the CDR3. The CDR3 protein is CASTHGRDNEQFF.

The genes are TRBV5-6 and TRBJ2-3; the TCRdb D gene call, TRBD2, has no DNA to confirm it. Germline assignment: CDR1 SGHDT and CDR2 YYEEEE. The CDR3 totals 14 residues. This CDR3 reads CASSFGMGADTQYF. The complete variable domain, with remaining parts taken from reference TRBV5-6 and TRBJ2-3, reads DAGVTQSPTHLIKTRGQQVTLRCSPKSGHDTVSWYQQALGQGPQFIFQYYEEEERQRGNFPDRFSGHQFPNYSSELNVNALLLGDSALYLCASSFGMGADTQYFGPGTRLTVL.

This sequence joins TRBV20-1 and TRBJ2-2; the D call from TCRdb, TRBD2, cannot be confirmed without DNA. There are 14 residues in the CDR3. Germline CDR1 and CDR2: DFQATT and SNEGSKA (reference sequence). The CDR3 sequence is CSARGTGNTGELFF.

This sequence joins TRBV4-1 and TRBJ1-4; TCRdb's D gene call, TRBD1, goes unchecked for lack of DNA. The length of the CDR3 is 13 residues. The germline gives CDR1 MGHRA, CDR2 YSYEKL. This CDR3 reads CASSPRGGAKLFF.

Here the CDR3 reads CASSSQGLFNQPQHF. This chain joins TRBV27 and TRBJ1-5; with no DNA, the TCRdb D assignment of TRBD1 cannot be verified. CDR3 size: 15 residues. Germline V CDR1 and CDR2: MNHEY, SMNVEV (reference sequence).

The V and J genes are TRBV5-1 and TRBJ2-1; TCRdb's D call, TRBD2, is unchecked because there is no DNA. Per germline, CDR1 SGHRS and CDR2 YFSETQ. The CDR3 sequence is 15 residues long. CDR3 sequence: CASSLASGRYNEQFF.

The V gene is TRBV7-2, the J gene TRBJ2-5. The CDR3 is made up of 12 amino acids. Germline V gene sequence: CDR1 SGHTA, CDR2 FQGNSA. The chain's CDR3 is CASSFWRETQYF.

The J gene is TRBJ2-7, the V gene TRBV29-1; TCRdb indicates TRBD1, and absent DNA this call remains unverified. CDR3 length: 12 residues. Germline CDR1 is SQVTM and CDR2 is ANQGSEA. This CDR3 is CSVGHLEGEQYF.

The genes are TRBV15 and TRBJ1-6. The CDR3 runs to 14 residues. Germline CDR1 is LNHNV and CDR2 is YYDKDF (reference sequence). CDR3 region: CATSRVMSNSPLHF.

CDR3 residues: CASSPDSTEAFF. The chain is built from TRBV5-1 and TRBJ1-1; TCRdb's D call of TRBD1 is untestable without DNA. CDR3 size: 12 residues. From germline, CDR1 is SGHRS and CDR2 YFSETQ.

The chain carries TRBV2 and TRBJ2-1; the TCRdb call, TRBD1, lacks DNA for checking. The germline gives CDR1 SNHLY, CDR2 FYNNEI. The CDR3 spans 16 residues. CDR3 sequence: CASSEIGGSSYNEQFF.

The chain couples TRBV2 to TRBJ1-1. Germline V gene data show CDR1 as SNHLY and CDR2 as FYNNEI. CDR3 length equals 14 residues. The CDR3 protein is CASSGRATGTEAFF.

CDR3 amino acids: CASSLNLLGTGRTGELFF. This sequence joins TRBV5-1 and TRBJ2-2; TCRdb's D gene call, TRBD1, goes unchecked for lack of DNA. CDR3 length equals 18 residues. Germline V lookup: CDR1 SGHRS, CDR2 YFSETQ.

The chain employs TRBV6-1 and TRBJ1-1; TCRdb reports TRBD1, a call that lacks DNA to check it against. Germline lookup yields CDR1 MNHNS and CDR2 SASEGT. There are 14 residues in the CDR3. CDR3 in amino acids: CASSPRQKVREAFF.

The V gene is TRBV19, the J gene TRBJ1-1; there is no DNA to check the TCRdb D call of TRBD1. The germline CDR1 and CDR2 sequences are LNHDA and SQIVND (reference sequence). The CDR3 runs 15 residues. CDR3 sequence reads: CASRPGASMNTEAFF.

The chain combines TRBV7-3 with TRBJ2-1. In germline, CDR1 is SGHTA, CDR2 FQGTGA. The CDR3 runs to 19 residues. The CDR3 reads CASSLRASVFLETSNEQFF.